The clone carrying this T cell receptor (beta chain) was seen only a few times. These data belong to a study of T cells in Graves' hyperthyroidism and ophthalmopathy. Germline V gene data show CDR1 as SGDLS and CDR2 as YYNGEE. This CDR3 has 13 residues. Trimming shortened V by 4 bases and J by 2 bases, and 9 bases separated the two germline ends. From RNA transcripts, TCR beta CDR3 regions were amplified. The study used the HTBI primer set for a first-round RT-PCR of the TCR CDR3. A single record per CDR3 protein comes from TCRdb applying MiXCR to the multiplex PCR reads. The sample shows around 400,000 distinct CDR3 sequences, 13% of them seen only once. Stable Graves' hyperthyroidism denoted no ophthalmopathy progression over 18 months. Reasons for excluding patients were uncontrolled infection, other autoimmune disease, pregnancy or lactation.

The receptor comes from a young woman with Graves' hyperthyroidism. Sequencing was done on a sample of blood. The gene calls are TRBV9 and TRBJ2-5; no clear D. As DNA, the CDR3 is TGTGCCAGCAGCCCCCGTCCTCAAGAGACCCAGTACTTC. Translating it yields CASSPRPQETQYF.